This T cell receptor (beta chain) comes out of a study of radiotherapy plus CTLA-4 blockade in lung cancer. Study-level information: 18% of patients responded objectively, and around 32% achieved disease control. The study's findings and limits: Among reported predictors of response, early blood T cell clone dynamics with interferon-beta performed best. Peripheral blood showed expansion of tumor-derived TCR clones after radiotherapy and ipilimumab.

The germline V and J ends were trimmed by 6 bases and 0 bases, with 11 bases remaining between them. The CDR3 consists of 14 residues. Germline loops: CDR1 MNHNS, CDR2 SASEGT. Participants had chemo-refractory metastatic non-small-cell lung cancer and were treated with focal radiation plus ipilimumab CTLA-4 blockade. This clone occurred once. Its antigen is unidentified. Profiled with immunoSEQ multiplex PCR; TCRdb holds only in-frame clones, not every one. This repertoire shows around 82,000 clones, 78% found once; its top ten account for roughly 22%. The receptor comes from a human donor with non-small cell lung cancer whose response to radiotherapy plus ipilimumab could not be evaluated. Some clones in this sample may be carry-over from other donors' samples. The starting material was peripheral blood, obtained from a patient treated with radiotherapy plus ipilimumab. The rearrangement links TRBV6-1 to TRBJ1-1, with D possibly being TRBD1 (6 bases). The DNA of the CDR3 is TGTGCCAGCAGCACACAGGGATTGAACACTGAAGCTTTCTTT. This translates into CASSTQGLNTEAFF.